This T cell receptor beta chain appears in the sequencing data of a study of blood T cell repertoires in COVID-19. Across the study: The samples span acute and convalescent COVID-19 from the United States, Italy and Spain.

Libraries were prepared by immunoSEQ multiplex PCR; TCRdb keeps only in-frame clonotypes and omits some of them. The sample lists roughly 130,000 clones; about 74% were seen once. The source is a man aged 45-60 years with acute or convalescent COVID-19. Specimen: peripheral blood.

The CDR3: CASSFRTVGDNEQFF. The CDR3 DNA reads as TGTGCCAGCAGCTTTAGAACTGTAGGGGACAATGAGCAGTTCTTC. This sequence joins TRBV11-3 and TRBJ2-1, with D tentatively TRBD1 (5 bases). The CDR3 totals 15 residues. Germline-derived CDR1 and CDR2 are SGHNT and YENEEA. With 3 bases removed from V and 5 bases from J, the gap between germline ends came to 14 bases.